The TCR beta chain under discussion was sequenced for a study of blood T cell repertoires in COVID-19. Study background: Samples representing acute and convalescent COVID-19 were sourced from the United States, Italy and Spain. T cells, B-cell-depleted T cells, or PBMCs supplied cDNA or gDNA.

Per the authors' pipeline: Amplified reference gene primers provided the basis for estimating nucleated cell counts. Using immunoSEQ multiplex PCR, the repertoire was profiled, and TCRdb retains in-frame clones only, with some absent. The DNA gave D and trimming, while V, J and clone size come from that table. The sample includes about 59,000 clones, over 70% of them seen just once. Trimming took off 3 bases at V and 8 bases at J, with 13 bases between the two ends. The CDR3 spans 13 residues. The chain uses TRBV12-3 or TRBV12-4 and TRBJ1-2, with D maybe TRBD1 (5 bases). The material sequenced was peripheral blood. The sequence was obtained from a woman aged 70-85 years with acute or convalescent COVID-19. CDR3 coding DNA: TGTGCCAGCAGTTTTGGGGGGGGAAGGGGCTACACCTTC. Protein product: CASSFGGGRGYTF.